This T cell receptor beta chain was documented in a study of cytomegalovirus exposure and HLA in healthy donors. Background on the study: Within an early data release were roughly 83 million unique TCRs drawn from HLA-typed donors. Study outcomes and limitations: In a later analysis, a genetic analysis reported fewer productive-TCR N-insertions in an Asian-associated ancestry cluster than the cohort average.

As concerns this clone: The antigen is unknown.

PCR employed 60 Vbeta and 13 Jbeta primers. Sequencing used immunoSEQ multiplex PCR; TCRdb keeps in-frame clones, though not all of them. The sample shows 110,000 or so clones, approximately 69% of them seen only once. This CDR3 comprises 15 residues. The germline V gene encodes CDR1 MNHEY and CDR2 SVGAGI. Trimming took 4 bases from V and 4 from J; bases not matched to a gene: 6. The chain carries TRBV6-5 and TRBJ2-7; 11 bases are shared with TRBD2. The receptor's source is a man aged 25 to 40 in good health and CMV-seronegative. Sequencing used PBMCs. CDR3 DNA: TGTGCCAGCAGTTCCTATAGCGGGAGGGCTTACGAGCAGTACTTC. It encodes CASSSYSGRAYEQYF.